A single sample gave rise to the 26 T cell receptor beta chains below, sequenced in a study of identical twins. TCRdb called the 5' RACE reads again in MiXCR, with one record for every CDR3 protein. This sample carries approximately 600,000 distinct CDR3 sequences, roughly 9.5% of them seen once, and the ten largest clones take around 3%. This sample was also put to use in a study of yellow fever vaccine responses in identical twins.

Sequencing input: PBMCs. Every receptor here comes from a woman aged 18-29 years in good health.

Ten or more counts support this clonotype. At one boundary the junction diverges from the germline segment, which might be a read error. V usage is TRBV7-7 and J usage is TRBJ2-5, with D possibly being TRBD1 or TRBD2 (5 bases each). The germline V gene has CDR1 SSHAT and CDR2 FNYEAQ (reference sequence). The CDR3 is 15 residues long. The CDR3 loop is CASSATRDGQETQYF. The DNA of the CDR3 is TGTGCTAGCAGCGCAACTCGGGACGGCCAAGAGACCCAGTACTTC. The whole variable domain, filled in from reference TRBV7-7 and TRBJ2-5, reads GAGVSQSPRYKVTKRGQDVTLRCDPISSHATLYWYQQALGQGPEFLTYFNYEAQPDKSGLPSDRFSAERPEGSISTLTIQRTEQRDSAMYRCASSATRDGQETQYFGPGTRLLVL.

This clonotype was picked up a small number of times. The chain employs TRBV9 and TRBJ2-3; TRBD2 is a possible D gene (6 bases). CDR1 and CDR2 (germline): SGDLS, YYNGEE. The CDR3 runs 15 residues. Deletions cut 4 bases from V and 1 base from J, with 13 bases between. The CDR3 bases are TGTGCCAGCAGCTCAATGGGCGGGGGCACAGATACGCAGTATTTT. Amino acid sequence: CASSSMGGGTDTQYF.

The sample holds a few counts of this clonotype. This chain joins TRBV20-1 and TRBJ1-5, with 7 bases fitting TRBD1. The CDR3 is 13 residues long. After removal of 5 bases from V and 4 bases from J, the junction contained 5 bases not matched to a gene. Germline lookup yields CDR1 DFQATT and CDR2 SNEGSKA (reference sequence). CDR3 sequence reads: CSAPAGGNQPQHF. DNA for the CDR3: TGCAGTGCTCCCGCAGGGGGAAATCAGCCCCAGCATTTT.

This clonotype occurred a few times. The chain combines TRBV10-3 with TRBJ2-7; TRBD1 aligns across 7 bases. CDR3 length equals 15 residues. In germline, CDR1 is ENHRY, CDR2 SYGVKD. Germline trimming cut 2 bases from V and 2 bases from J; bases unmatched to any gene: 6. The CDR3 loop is CAISETTGTAYEQYF. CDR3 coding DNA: TGTGCCATCAGTGAGACTACAGGGACAGCCTACGAGCAGTACTTC.

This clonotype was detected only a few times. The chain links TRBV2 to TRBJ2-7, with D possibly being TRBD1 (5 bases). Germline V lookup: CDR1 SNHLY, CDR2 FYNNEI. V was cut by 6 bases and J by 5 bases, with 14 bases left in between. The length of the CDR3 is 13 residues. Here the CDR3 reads CASSRDPADEQYF. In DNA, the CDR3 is TGTGCCAGCAGCAGGGATCCTGCTGACGAGCAGTACTTC.

Here the CDR3 DNA reads TGCAGTGCTAGAGATGCGGGTATCGGGGAGCTGTTTTTT. Protein sequence: CSARDAGIGELFF. The genes are TRBV20-1 and TRBJ2-2; D may be TRBD2 (5 bases). This CDR3 region has 13 residues. Germline CDR1 DFQATT, CDR2 SNEGSKA (reference sequence). Trimming cost V 0 bases and J 7 bases, with 9 bases left between them.

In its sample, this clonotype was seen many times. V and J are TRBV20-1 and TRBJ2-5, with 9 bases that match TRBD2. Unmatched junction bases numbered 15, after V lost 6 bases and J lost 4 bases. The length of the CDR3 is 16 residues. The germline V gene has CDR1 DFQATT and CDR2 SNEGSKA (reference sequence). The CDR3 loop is CSAGPWEAGGGETQYF. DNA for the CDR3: TGCAGTGCAGGCCCTTGGGAGGCGGGAGGGGGAGAGACCCAGTACTTC.

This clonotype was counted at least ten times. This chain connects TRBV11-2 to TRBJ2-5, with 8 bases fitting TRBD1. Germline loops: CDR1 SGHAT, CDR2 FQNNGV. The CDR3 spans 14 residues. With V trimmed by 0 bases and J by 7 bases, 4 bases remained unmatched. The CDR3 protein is CASSLESQGATQYF. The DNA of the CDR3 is TGTGCCAGCAGCTTAGAGTCCCAGGGGGCGACCCAGTACTTC.

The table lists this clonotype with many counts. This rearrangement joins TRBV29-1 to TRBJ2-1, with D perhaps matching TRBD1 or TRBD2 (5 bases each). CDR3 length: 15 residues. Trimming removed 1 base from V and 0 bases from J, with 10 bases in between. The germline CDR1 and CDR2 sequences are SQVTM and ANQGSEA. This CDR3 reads CSVEVGERSYNEQFF. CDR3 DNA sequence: TGCAGCGTTGAAGTGGGGGAGCGCTCCTACAATGAGCAGTTCTTC.

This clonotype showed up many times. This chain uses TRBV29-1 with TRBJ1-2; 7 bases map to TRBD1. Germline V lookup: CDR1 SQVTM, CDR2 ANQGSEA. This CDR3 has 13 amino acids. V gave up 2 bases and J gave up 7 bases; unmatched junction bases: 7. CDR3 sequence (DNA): TGCAGCGTTGAATTAGGGACAGAGGCTGGCTACACCTTC. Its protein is CSVELGTEAGYTF.

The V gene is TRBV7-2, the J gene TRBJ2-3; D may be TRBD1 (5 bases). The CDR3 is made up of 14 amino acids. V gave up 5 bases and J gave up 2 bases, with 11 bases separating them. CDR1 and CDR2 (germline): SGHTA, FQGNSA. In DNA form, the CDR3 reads TGTGCCAGCAGCCCCAGACAGCCCACAGATACGCAGTATTTT. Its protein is CASSPRQPTDTQYF.

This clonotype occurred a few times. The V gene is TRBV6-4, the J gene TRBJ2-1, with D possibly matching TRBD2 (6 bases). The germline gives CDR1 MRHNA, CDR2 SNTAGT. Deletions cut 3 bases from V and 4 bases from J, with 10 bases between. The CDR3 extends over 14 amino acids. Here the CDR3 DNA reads TGTGCCAGCAGTGAAGCGGGCGATTACAATGAGCAGTTCTTC. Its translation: CASSEAGDYNEQFF.

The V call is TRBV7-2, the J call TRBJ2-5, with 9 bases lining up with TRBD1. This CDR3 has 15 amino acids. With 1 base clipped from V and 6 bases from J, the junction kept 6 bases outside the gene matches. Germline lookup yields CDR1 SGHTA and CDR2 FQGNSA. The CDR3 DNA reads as TGTGCCAGCAGCTTAGAACAGGGGGCGGCGAAGACCCAGTACTTC. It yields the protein CASSLEQGAAKTQYF.

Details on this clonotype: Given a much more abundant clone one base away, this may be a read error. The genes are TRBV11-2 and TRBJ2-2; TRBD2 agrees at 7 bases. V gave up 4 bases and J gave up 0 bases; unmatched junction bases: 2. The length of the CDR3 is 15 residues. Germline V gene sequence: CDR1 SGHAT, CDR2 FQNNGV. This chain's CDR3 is CASSSLAANTGELFF. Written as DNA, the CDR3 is TGTGCCAGCAGCTCGCTAGCGGCGAACACCGGGGAGCTGTTTTTT.

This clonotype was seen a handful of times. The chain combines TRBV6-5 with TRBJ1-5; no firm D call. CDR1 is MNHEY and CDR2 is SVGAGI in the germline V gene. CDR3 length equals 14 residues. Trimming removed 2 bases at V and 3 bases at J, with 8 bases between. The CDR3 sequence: CASSYREDNQPQHF. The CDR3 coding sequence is TGTGCCAGCAGTTACAGGGAAGACAATCAGCCCCAGCATTTT.

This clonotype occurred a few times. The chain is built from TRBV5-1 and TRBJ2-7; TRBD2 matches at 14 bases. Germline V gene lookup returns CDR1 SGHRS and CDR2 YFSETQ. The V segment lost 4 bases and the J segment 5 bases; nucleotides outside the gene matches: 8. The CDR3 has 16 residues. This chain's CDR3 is CASSDRLAGGANEQYF. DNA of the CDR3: TGCGCCAGCAGCGACCGACTAGCGGGAGGGGCCAACGAGCAGTACTTC.

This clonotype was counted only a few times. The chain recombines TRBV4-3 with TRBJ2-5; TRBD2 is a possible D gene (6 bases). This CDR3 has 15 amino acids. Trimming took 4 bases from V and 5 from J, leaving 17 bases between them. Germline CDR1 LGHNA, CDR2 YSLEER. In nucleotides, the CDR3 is TGCGCCAGCAGCCGGACTGGACTACCCCATGAGACCCAGTACTTC. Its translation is CASSRTGLPHETQYF.

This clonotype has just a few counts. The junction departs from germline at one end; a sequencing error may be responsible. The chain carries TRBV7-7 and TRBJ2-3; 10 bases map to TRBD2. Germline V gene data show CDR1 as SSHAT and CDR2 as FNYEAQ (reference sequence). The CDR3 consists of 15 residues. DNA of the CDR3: TGTGCTAGCAGCATGAGCGGGGGGGCCACAGATACGCAGTATTTT. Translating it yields CASSMSGGATDTQYF.

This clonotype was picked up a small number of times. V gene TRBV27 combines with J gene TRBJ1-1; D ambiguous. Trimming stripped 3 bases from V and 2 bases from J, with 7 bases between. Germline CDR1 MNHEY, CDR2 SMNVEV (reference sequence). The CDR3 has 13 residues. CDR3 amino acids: CASSLEHNTEAFF. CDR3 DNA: TGTGCCAGCAGTTTGGAACATAACACTGAAGCTTTCTTT.

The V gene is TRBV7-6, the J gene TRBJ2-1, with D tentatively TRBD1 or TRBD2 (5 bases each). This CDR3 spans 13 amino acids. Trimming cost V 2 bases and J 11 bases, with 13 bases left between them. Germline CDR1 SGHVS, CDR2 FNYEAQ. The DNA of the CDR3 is TGTGCCAGCAGCTTACTCGACCGGGACCAGCAGTTCTTC. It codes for CASSLLDRDQQFF.

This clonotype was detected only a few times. CDR3 coding DNA: TGTGCCAGCAGCTTCAATGACAGGAGTACGCAGTATTTT. Translation: CASSFNDRSTQYF. V gene TRBV7-2 combines with J gene TRBJ2-3, with D possibly matching TRBD1 (6 bases). Germline CDR1 reads SGHTA; CDR2 reads FQGNSA. Trimming took 3 bases from V and 8 from J, leaving 12 bases between them. The length of the CDR3 is 13 residues.

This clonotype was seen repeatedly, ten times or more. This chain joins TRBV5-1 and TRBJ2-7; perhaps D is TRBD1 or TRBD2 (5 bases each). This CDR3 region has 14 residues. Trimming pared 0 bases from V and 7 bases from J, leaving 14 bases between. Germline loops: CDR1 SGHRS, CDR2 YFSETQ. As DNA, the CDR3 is TGCGCCAGCAGCTTGGAATTCGTAGAGGGGGAGCAGTACTTC. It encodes CASSLEFVEGEQYF.

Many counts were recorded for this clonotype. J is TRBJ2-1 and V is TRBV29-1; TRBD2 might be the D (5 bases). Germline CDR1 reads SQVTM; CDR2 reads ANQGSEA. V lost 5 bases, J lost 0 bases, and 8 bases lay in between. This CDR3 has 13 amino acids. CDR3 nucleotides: TGCAGCGTTAGGGAGAGCTCCTACAATGAGCAGTTCTTC. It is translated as CSVRESSYNEQFF.

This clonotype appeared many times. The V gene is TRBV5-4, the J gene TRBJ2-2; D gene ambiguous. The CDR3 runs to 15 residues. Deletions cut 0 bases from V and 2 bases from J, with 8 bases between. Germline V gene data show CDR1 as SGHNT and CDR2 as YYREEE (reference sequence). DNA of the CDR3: TGTGCCAGCAGCTTGGGGCTAATCAACACCGGGGAGCTGTTTTTT. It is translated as CASSLGLINTGELFF.

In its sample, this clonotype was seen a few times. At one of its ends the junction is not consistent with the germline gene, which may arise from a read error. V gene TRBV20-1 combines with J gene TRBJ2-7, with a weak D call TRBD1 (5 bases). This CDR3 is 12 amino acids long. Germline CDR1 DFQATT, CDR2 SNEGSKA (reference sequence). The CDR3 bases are TGCAGTGCTAGAGAGGGGCCGATCGACCTAGACTTC. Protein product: CSAREGPIDLDF.

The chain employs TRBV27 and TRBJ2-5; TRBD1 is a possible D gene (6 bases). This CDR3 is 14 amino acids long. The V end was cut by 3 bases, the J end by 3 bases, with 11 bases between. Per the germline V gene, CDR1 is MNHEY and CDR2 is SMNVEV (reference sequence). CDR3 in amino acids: CASSFYRVEETQYF. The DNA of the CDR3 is TGTGCCAGCAGTTTCTACAGGGTGGAAGAGACCCAGTACTTC.